Listed below are T cell receptor beta chains from one sample, sequenced in a study of T cell responses to AZD1222 COVID-19 vaccine. Clones were sequenced by immunoSEQ multiplex PCR, and TCRdb holds only the in-frame ones, with some missing. The data hold 90,000 to 150,000 clones, with 70% to 90% observed a single time. The sequencing here drew on peripheral blood, taken on day 0 of AZD1222 vaccination. The receptors derive from an adult in good health. CDR3s include the opening cysteine and the closing phenylalanine or tryptophan. The D gene is left open where the match is weak. Some rows have no size entry. The others give once, few or many, or a class for an expanded clone.

j_call: TRBJ2-1
v_call: TRBV7-8
d_call: NA
clone_size: NA
cdr3_nt: TGTGCCAGCAGCCCCGAGGGAGGACTCGCCTGGGGGTTCTTC
cdr3_aa: CASSPEGGLAWGFF

j_call: TRBJ1-2
v_call: TRBV6-2/TRBV6-3
d_call: NA
clone_size: NA
cdr3_nt: TGTGCCAGCAGTTATTCGGGGCGAGGGTATGGCTACACCTTC
cdr3_aa: CASSYSGRGYGYTF

j_call: TRBJ1-2
v_call: TRBV27
d_call: TRBD1
clone_size: NA
cdr3_nt: TGTGCCAGCAGTAGACAGGGGGTTCTCTACTATGGCTACACCTTC
cdr3_aa: CASSRQGVLYYGYTF

j_call: TRBJ2-7
v_call: TRBV6-5
d_call: NA
clone_size: once
cdr3_nt: TGTGCCAGCATGAACCGGGACATCAGCTCCTACGAGCAGTACTTC
cdr3_aa: CASMNRDISSYEQYF

j_call: TRBJ1-1
v_call: TRBV18
d_call: NA
clone_size: once
cdr3_nt: TGTGCCAGCTCACCACCCGTCCGAGAGGAGTCTTTCTTT
cdr3_aa: CASSPPVREESFF

j_call: TRBJ2-2
v_call: TRBV27
d_call: NA
clone_size: NA
cdr3_nt: TGTGCCAGCAGTTTATACGACCTGGGTTCCGGGGAGCTGTTTTTT
cdr3_aa: CASSLYDLGSGELFF

j_call: TRBJ1-1
v_call: TRBV19
d_call: TRBD1
clone_size: few
cdr3_nt: TGTGCCAGTAGTCTTCGGACAGGGTTTTCCACTGAAGCTTTCTTT
cdr3_aa: CASSLRTGFSTEAFF

j_call: TRBJ2-7
v_call: TRBV3-1/TRBV3-2
d_call: NA
clone_size: NA
cdr3_nt: TGTGCCACTATATACGAGCAGTACTTC
cdr3_aa: CATIYEQYF

j_call: TRBJ2-1
v_call: TRBV6-5
d_call: NA
clone_size: NA
cdr3_nt: TGTGCCAGCAGCCCCCGGGACACCCCCTACAATGAGCAGTTCTTC
cdr3_aa: CASSPRDTPYNEQFF

j_call: TRBJ1-5
v_call: TRBV6-5
d_call: NA
clone_size: NA
cdr3_nt: TGTGCCAGCACGGGGGGCGCGCATCAGCCCCAGCATTTT
cdr3_aa: CASTGGAHQPQHF

j_call: TRBJ2-5
v_call: TRBV11-2
d_call: NA
clone_size: NA
cdr3_nt: TGTGCCAGCAGCTTACAAGGGCGCCAAGAGACCCAGTACTTC
cdr3_aa: CASSLQGRQETQYF

j_call: TRBJ1-5
v_call: TRBV3-1/TRBV3-2
d_call: NA
clone_size: NA
cdr3_nt: TGTGCCAGCAGCCAAGCTCCTTATCAGCCCCAGCATTTT
cdr3_aa: CASSQAPYQPQHF

j_call: TRBJ2-5
v_call: TRBV5-4
d_call: NA
clone_size: NA
cdr3_nt: TGTGCCAGCAGCCGACAGGGAGCGGGGGAGACCCAGTACTTC
cdr3_aa: CASSRQGAGETQYF

j_call: TRBJ2-1
v_call: TRBV5-1
d_call: NA
clone_size: NA
cdr3_nt: TGCGCCAGCAGCTCCCGTAATGAGCAGTTCTTC
cdr3_aa: CASSSRNEQFF

j_call: TRBJ2-3
v_call: TRBV7-9
d_call: TRBD1
clone_size: NA
cdr3_nt: TGTGCCAGCACCCGAGGACAGGCGATAGATACGCAGTATTTT
cdr3_aa: CASTRGQAIDTQYF

j_call: TRBJ2-7
v_call: TRBV9
d_call: NA
clone_size: NA
cdr3_nt: TGTGCCAGCAGCGTAGCCACCGATGGCTACGAGCAGTACTTC
cdr3_aa: CASSVATDGYEQYF

j_call: TRBJ1-1
v_call: TRBV12-3/TRBV12-4
d_call: NA
clone_size: NA
cdr3_nt: TGTGCCAGCAGTTTTTCGAACACTGAAGCTTTCTTT
cdr3_aa: CASSFSNTEAFF

j_call: TRBJ1-1
v_call: TRBV10-2
d_call: TRBD1
clone_size: NA
cdr3_nt: TGCGCCATCGCAAAAACAGGGGACACTGAAGCTTTCTTT
cdr3_aa: CAIAKTGDTEAFF

j_call: TRBJ2-4
v_call: TRBV6-6
d_call: NA
clone_size: NA
cdr3_nt: TGTGCCAGCATGCAACCCGTAGCCAAAAACATTCAGTACTTC
cdr3_aa: CASMQPVAKNIQYF

j_call: TRBJ1-2
v_call: TRBV12-3/TRBV12-4
d_call: NA
clone_size: NA
cdr3_nt: TGTGCCAGCAGTTGGCGATGGGTGGGCTACACCTTC
cdr3_aa: CASSWRWVGYTF

j_call: TRBJ1-5
v_call: TRBV7-8
d_call: NA
clone_size: NA
cdr3_nt: TGTGCCAGCAGCCCGGGGATTTTTTATCAGCCCCAGCATTTT
cdr3_aa: CASSPGIFYQPQHF

j_call: TRBJ2-4
v_call: TRBV11-1
d_call: TRBD1
clone_size: NA
cdr3_nt: TGTGCCAGCAGCTTAAATGAAGGACAGGAAAACATTCAGTACTTC
cdr3_aa: CASSLNEGQENIQYF

j_call: TRBJ2-3
v_call: TRBV5-6
d_call: TRBD2
clone_size: NA
cdr3_nt: TGTGCCAGCACCCGGACTAGCGGGGGGACCCACCTGAGAGATACGCAGTATTTT
cdr3_aa: CASTRTSGGTHLRDTQYF

j_call: TRBJ1-6
v_call: TRBV19
d_call: NA
clone_size: NA
cdr3_nt: TGTGCCAGTAGTCCCTGGACCCCCCTGGCGGGTAATTCACCCCTCCACTTT
cdr3_aa: CASSPWTPLAGNSPLHF

j_call: TRBJ1-1
v_call: TRBV7-3
d_call: NA
clone_size: few
cdr3_nt: TGTGCCAGCAGCCGGATGGGGGAGACTGAAGCTTTCTTT
cdr3_aa: CASSRMGETEAFF

j_call: TRBJ1-2
v_call: TRBV19
d_call: TRBD1
clone_size: NA
cdr3_nt: TGTGCCAGTAGTGGAACAGGGGGAAACTATGGCTACACCTTC
cdr3_aa: CASSGTGGNYGYTF

j_call: TRBJ1-5
v_call: TRBV27
d_call: NA
clone_size: few
cdr3_nt: TGTGCCAGCAGTCCTTGGACGTCGGCCAATCAGCCCCAGCATTTT
cdr3_aa: CASSPWTSANQPQHF

j_call: TRBJ1-2
v_call: TRBV6-6
d_call: NA
clone_size: NA
cdr3_nt: TGTGCCAGCACCCCCTCGGGGATGTACTATGGCTACACCTTC
cdr3_aa: CASTPSGMYYGYTF

j_call: TRBJ1-1
v_call: TRBV5-5
d_call: NA
clone_size: NA
cdr3_nt: TGTGCCAGCAGCTTGGGACTTTACGAAGCTTTCTTT
cdr3_aa: CASSLGLYEAFF

j_call: TRBJ2-7
v_call: TRBV6-5
d_call: TRBD2
clone_size: once
cdr3_nt: TGTGCCAGCACCGGAGGACTAGGGACGTACGAGCAGTACTTC
cdr3_aa: CASTGGLGTYEQYF

j_call: TRBJ1-2
v_call: TRBV5-1
d_call: NA
clone_size: NA
cdr3_nt: TGCGCCAGCAGCTTTTCACTATCTGAGGTTGGCTACACCTTC
cdr3_aa: CASSFSLSEVGYTF

j_call: TRBJ2-2
v_call: TRBV3-1/TRBV3-2
d_call: TRBD1
clone_size: NA
cdr3_nt: TGTGCCAGCAGCGGTCGACAGGGCACGAACACCGGGGAGCTGTTTTTT
cdr3_aa: CASSGRQGTNTGELFF

j_call: TRBJ1-4
v_call: TRBV7-9
d_call: TRBD1
clone_size: NA
cdr3_nt: TGTGCCAGCAGCTTACCGACAGGGGCCCCCGGAAAACTGTTTTTT
cdr3_aa: CASSLPTGAPGKLFF

j_call: TRBJ2-3
v_call: TRBV7-3
d_call: NA
clone_size: NA
cdr3_nt: TGTGCCAGCAGCCCGACCGGGGGTCGAGGCACAGATACGCAGTATTTT
cdr3_aa: CASSPTGGRGTDTQYF

j_call: TRBJ1-1
v_call: TRBV11-3
d_call: TRBD1
clone_size: NA
cdr3_nt: TGTGCCAGCAGCTTCTCGGGACAGGGCGGAACTGAAGCTTTCTTT
cdr3_aa: CASSFSGQGGTEAFF

j_call: TRBJ2-1
v_call: TRBV18
d_call: NA
clone_size: NA
cdr3_nt: TGTGCCAGCTCACCAGGACAGAGCTCCTACAATGAGCAGTTCTTC
cdr3_aa: CASSPGQSSYNEQFF

j_call: TRBJ2-6
v_call: TRBV15
d_call: TRBD1
clone_size: NA
cdr3_nt: TGTGCCACCAGCGGCCGGACAGGGGAATTTACTGGGGCCAACGTCCTGACTTTC
cdr3_aa: CATSGRTGEFTGANVLTF